The 25 T cell receptor beta chains below all came from one sample that was sequenced in a study of Ad26.COV2.S vaccination and SARS-CoV-2 variants (dated by TCRdb to the early 2020s). Interpreted using the paper, the treatment or condition label stands for: around 19 received Ad26.COV2.S at low or high dose, single or two shots; several received placebo; per-sample allocation not given. For vaccine and placebo recipients, the sequenced repertoires came from samples collected on day 63 after the first injection. Library preparation employed the immunoSEQ multiplex PCR assay. TCRdb obtained this table from immuneACCESS and retained in-frame rearrangements with V and J assigned. These tables miss some clones; where compared with another copy, unresolved V genes account for less than half of the shortfall, and the remainder is unexplained. The sample includes around 300,000 clones, with more than 85% observed a single time. The ten largest make up approximately 5% of the sample.

The specimen was peripheral blood, collected in a trial of Ad26.COV2.S vaccine versus placebo. These receptors were taken from a person between 18 and 59 years old who received the Ad26.COV2.S COVID-19 vaccine or a placebo.

The chain links TRBV9 to TRBJ2-1; D might be TRBD1 (6 bases). CDR1 and CDR2 from the germline V gene are SGDLS and YYNGEE. The CDR3 runs 15 residues. Trimming removed 4 bases from V and 2 bases from J, with 13 bases in between. The CDR3 nucleotides read TGTGCCAGCAGCTCGGACAGTCCCACCTACAATGAGCAGTTCTTC. Translation gives CASSSDSPTYNEQFF.

A few counts support this clone. This chain links TRBV28 with TRBJ2-7; TRBD1 matches 10 bases. This CDR3 is 12 amino acids long. Germline CDR1 and CDR2: MDHEN and SYDVKM. Losses at the gene ends were 10 bases for V and 6 bases for J; bases not matched to a gene: 6. CDR3 in DNA: TGTGCCATCCGGGGACAGGGGCCCGAGCAGTACTTC. Translated, it gives CAIRGQGPEQYF.

This chain connects TRBV4-1 to TRBJ1-6; no firm D call. CDR3 size: 17 residues. The germline V gene has CDR1 MGHRA and CDR2 YSYEKL. The V and J ends lost 1 base and 0 bases respectively, with 10 bases between them. This chain's CDR3 is CASSQGYRGSYNSPLHF. DNA of the CDR3: TGCGCCAGCAGCCAAGGGTACCGGGGCTCCTATAATTCACCCCTCCACTTT.

This clone showed up just once. The rearrangement uses TRBV7-9 and TRBJ2-2; 8 positions agree with TRBD1. The CDR3 contains 14 residues. Per the germline V gene, CDR1 is SEHNR and CDR2 is FQNEAQ (reference sequence). V was pared by 3 bases and J by 6 bases, with 3 bases of the junction left unmatched. The CDR3 DNA is TGTGCCAGCAGCTTCACAGGGGGACCCGGGGAGCTGTTTTTT. Its translation: CASSFTGGPGELFF.

The V and J genes are TRBV27 and TRBJ1-1; D may be TRBD1 (6 bases). Germline V CDR1 and CDR2: MNHEY, SMNVEV (reference sequence). V was shortened by 1 base and J by 5 bases, with 14 bases between the two germline ends. The CDR3 totals 15 residues. CDR3 DNA sequence: TGTGCCAGCAGTTTATATACAGGGCCGGGAACTGAAGCTTTCTTT. It specifies CASSLYTGPGTEAFF.

The chain carries TRBV24-1 and TRBJ1-2; D is unclear. The CDR3 length is 14 residues. The V gene's germline CDR1 is KGHDR and CDR2 SFDVKD. Trimming removed 1 base at V and 7 bases at J, with 12 bases between. The CDR3 sequence: CATSDFTRGRGYTF. The CDR3 DNA reads as TGTGCCACCAGTGATTTTACCCGGGGTCGTGGCTACACCTTC.

The rearrangement uses TRBV6-2 or TRBV6-3 and TRBJ1-2; unclear D gene. Trimming left V 2 bases short and J 5 bases short, with 9 bases between. Germline V gene lookup returns CDR1 MNHEY and CDR2 SVGEGT. This CDR3 spans 13 amino acids. For the CDR3, the DNA is TGTGCCAGCAGTTACACGACGACGTATGGCTACACCTTC. Translation: CASSYTTTYGYTF.

This chain links TRBV28 with TRBJ2-1; 11 bases are shared with TRBD2. Germline CDR1 MDHEN, CDR2 SYDVKM. This CDR3 has 15 residues. The V gene end was trimmed by 5 bases and the J gene end by 8 bases; junction bases not matched to a gene: 8. The CDR3 protein is CASSLLAGGQDEQFF. In nucleotides, the CDR3 is TGTGCCAGCAGTCTCTTAGCGGGGGGGCAGGATGAGCAGTTCTTC.

The genes are TRBV3-1 (or the pseudogene TRBV3-2) and TRBJ2-7, with a possible D match to TRBD1 (6 bases). The CDR3 sequence is 15 residues long. CDR1 and CDR2 from the germline V gene are LGHDT and YNNKEL (reference sequence). Trimming took 1 base from V and 6 from J, leaving 16 bases between them. The DNA for the CDR3 is TGTGCCAGCAGCCAAGGAACAGGGCTTTTTGTCGAGCAGTACTTC. Translated: CASSQGTGLFVEQYF.

The CDR3 nucleotides are TGTGCCAGCAGCCCCGACAGGGTACCCGGGCAGCAGTACTTC. Residues: CASSPDRVPGQQYF. The chain couples TRBV7-6 to TRBJ2-7; 7 positions match TRBD1. Losses at the gene ends were 5 bases for V and 8 bases for J; bases not matched to a gene: 12. From germline, CDR1 is SGHVS and CDR2 FNYEAQ. CDR3 size: 14 residues.

This chain joins TRBV10-3 and TRBJ1-2; 8 bases map to TRBD1. V was pared by 7 bases and J by 3 bases, with 4 bases of the junction left unmatched. This CDR3 comprises 13 residues. Germline CDR1 is ENHRY and CDR2 is SYGVKD. The CDR3 DNA follows: TGTGCCATCAAAGGACAGGGAGACTATGGCTACACCTTC. This gives the protein CAIKGQGDYGYTF.

The CDR3 coding sequence is TGTGCCAGCAAAAGGGCACTAAGCACAGATACGCAGTATTTT. Amino acid sequence: CASKRALSTDTQYF. The chain employs TRBV2 and TRBJ2-3; D is unresolved. Germline CDR1 SNHLY, CDR2 FYNNEI. CDR3 length: 14 residues. Trimming took 7 bases from V and 0 from J, leaving 11 bases between them.

The rearrangement joins TRBV7-2 to TRBJ2-2; D tentatively reads TRBD1 or TRBD2 (6 bases each). Per the germline V gene, CDR1 is SGHTA and CDR2 is FQGNSA. Trimming took 5 bases from V and 0 from J, leaving 13 bases between them. CDR3 length: 16 amino acids. The CDR3: CASSPRGLSNTGELFF. The CDR3 nucleotides are TGTGCCAGCAGCCCACGGGGGCTCTCGAACACCGGGGAGCTGTTTTTT.

This rearrangement joins TRBV28 to TRBJ2-7, with 8 positions matching TRBD1. V lost 2 bases and J lost 6; bases outside the gene matches: 6. CDR3 length: 14 residues. The germline V gene encodes CDR1 MDHEN and CDR2 SYDVKM. The CDR3 is CASSLLQGVGEQYF. The CDR3, as DNA: TGTGCCAGCAGTTTACTACAGGGGGTGGGCGAGCAGTACTTC. Combining the CDR3 with reference TRBV28 and TRBJ2-7 gives the whole variable domain DVKVTQSSRYLVKRTGEKVFLECVQDMDHENMFWYRQDPGLGLRLIYFSYDVKMKEKGDIPEGYSVSREKKERFSLILESASTNQTSMYLCASSLLQGVGEQYFGPGTRLTVT.

The gene calls are TRBV18 and TRBJ2-3; D remains ambiguous. V was cut by 2 bases and J by 4 bases, with 7 bases left in between. The CDR3 extends over 13 amino acids. CDR1 and CDR2 from the germline V gene are KGHSH and LQKENI. The CDR3 spells CASSPNPADTQYF. For the CDR3, the DNA is TGTGCCAGCTCACCAAACCCCGCAGATACGCAGTATTTT.

This clone is a singleton in its sample. The rearrangement links TRBV7-2 to TRBJ2-1, with 9 nucleotides matching TRBD1. Trimming took 4 bases from V and 6 from J; bases not matched to a gene: 10. Germline CDR1 reads SGHTA; CDR2 reads FQGNSA. The CDR3 loop spans 16 amino acids. The CDR3 is CASSSPGTGRINEQFF. The CDR3 DNA sequence: TGTGCCAGCAGCTCACCCGGGACAGGGAGGATCAATGAGCAGTTCTTC.

This sequence joins TRBV10-2 and TRBJ2-3; no clear D gene. This CDR3 spans 13 amino acids. V was pared by 3 bases and J by 2 bases, with 6 bases between. CDR1 is WSHSY, CDR2 SAAADI, per germline. The CDR3 reads CASSERLTDTQYF. In DNA, the CDR3 is TGCGCCAGCAGTGAAAGGCTCACAGATACGCAGTATTTT.

CDR3 in amino acids: CASSEQGPKNIQYF. Written as DNA, the CDR3 is TGTGCCAGCAGTGAACAGGGCCCCAAAAACATTCAGTACTTC. The chain combines TRBV6-1 with TRBJ2-4; possible D gene TRBD1, 5 bases. Germline V gives CDR1 MNHNS, CDR2 SASEGT. The CDR3 is made up of 14 amino acids. Trimming stripped 2 bases from V and 2 bases from J, with 7 bases between.

This clone has just a few counts. The genes are TRBV7-9 and TRBJ1-1, with D hard to call. From germline, CDR1 is SEHNR and CDR2 FQNEAQ (reference sequence). Trimming shortened V by 1 base and J by 11 bases, and 11 bases separated the two germline ends. This CDR3 has 12 residues. CDR3 amino acids: CASSLGTMGAFF. The DNA of the CDR3 is TGTGCCAGCAGCTTAGGGACCATGGGGGCTTTCTTT. Supplemented by reference TRBV7-9 and TRBJ1-1, the full variable domain reads DTGVSQNPRHKITKRGQNVTFRCDPISEHNRLYWYRQTLGQGPEFLTYFQNEAQLEKSRLLSDRFSAERPKGSFSTLEIQRTEQGDSAMYLCASSLGTMGAFFGQGTRLTVV.

The chain combines TRBV6-5 with TRBJ2-5, with D perhaps TRBD1 (7 bases). Trimming removed 4 bases from V and 2 bases from J, with 14 bases in between. CDR3 size: 15 residues. Looked up from germline, CDR1 is MNHEY and CDR2 is SVGAGI. The CDR3: CASSSLTGRQETQYF. The CDR3 DNA follows: TGTGCCAGCAGTTCCTTGACAGGGAGGCAAGAGACCCAGTACTTC.

The V gene is TRBV6-2 or TRBV6-3, the J gene TRBJ1-6, with D unclear. Germline CDR1 reads MNHEY; CDR2 reads SVGEGT. Trimming pared 2 bases from V and 0 bases from J, leaving 8 bases between. The CDR3 is 16 residues long. The CDR3 here is CASSYDGSSYNSPLHF. The CDR3 bases are TGTGCCAGCAGTTACGACGGGAGCTCCTATAATTCACCCCTCCACTTT.

The rearrangement joins TRBV6-2 or TRBV6-3 to TRBJ2-7, with D maybe TRBD2 (6 bases). The length of the CDR3 is 14 residues. Deletions cut 6 bases from V and 3 bases from J, with 15 bases between. Germline CDR1 is MNHEY and CDR2 is SVGEGT. The CDR3 DNA reads as TGTGCCAGCAGCCGGCGGGCGGGGAGCTACGAGCAGTACTTC. This gives the protein CASSRRAGSYEQYF.

This rearrangement joins TRBV20-1 to TRBJ1-5; the D gene is possibly TRBD1 (5 bases). Germline V gene data show CDR1 as DFQATT and CDR2 as SNEGSKA (reference sequence). V gave up 3 bases and J gave up 0 bases, with 15 bases separating them. CDR3 length: 16 amino acids. CDR3 nucleotide sequence: TGCAGTGCTAGTGGGGCAGGGACCCCTAGCAATCAGCCCCAGCATTTT. This codes for CSASGAGTPSNQPQHF.

V usage is TRBV18 and J usage is TRBJ2-3; D is perhaps TRBD2 (6 bases). Germline CDR1 and CDR2: KGHSH and LQKENI. This CDR3 is built from 16 residues. V gave up 1 base and J gave up 6 bases, with 17 bases separating them. The CDR3 DNA reads as TGTGCCAGCTCACCACTAACTAGCCGGCAGACCGATACGCAGTATTTT. This translates into CASSPLTSRQTDTQYF.

V usage is TRBV30 and J usage is TRBJ1-1, with a weak D call TRBD1 (5 bases). The CDR3 runs 16 residues. Trimming removed 3 bases from V and 2 bases from J, with 19 bases in between. Germline V CDR1 and CDR2: GTSNPN, SVGIG (reference sequence). The chain's CDR3 is CAWSRFSSGDNTEAFF. The CDR3 DNA is TGTGCCTGGAGCCGCTTCTCAAGCGGGGACAACACTGAAGCTTTCTTT.